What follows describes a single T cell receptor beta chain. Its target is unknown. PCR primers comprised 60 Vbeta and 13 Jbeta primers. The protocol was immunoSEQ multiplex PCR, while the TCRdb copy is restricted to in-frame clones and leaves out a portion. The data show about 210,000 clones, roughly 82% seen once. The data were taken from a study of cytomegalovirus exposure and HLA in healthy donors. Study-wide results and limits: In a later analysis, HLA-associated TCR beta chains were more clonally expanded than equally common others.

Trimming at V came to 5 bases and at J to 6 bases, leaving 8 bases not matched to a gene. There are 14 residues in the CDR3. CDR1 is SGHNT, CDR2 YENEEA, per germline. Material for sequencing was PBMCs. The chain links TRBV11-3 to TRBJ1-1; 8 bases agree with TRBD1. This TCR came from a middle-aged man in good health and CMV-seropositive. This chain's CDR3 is CASSEQGGVSEAFF. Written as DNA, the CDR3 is TGTGCCAGCAGCGAACAGGGGGGAGTCTCTGAAGCTTTCTTT.